This passage covers 11 T cell receptor beta chains from one sample sequenced in a study of cytomegalovirus exposure and HLA in healthy donors. Data came from immunoSEQ multiplex PCR; TCRdb stores just in-frame clones and leaves some out. The sample carries under 250,000 clones, roughly 83% recorded once. Sequencing input: PBMCs. The receptors stem from a woman younger than 30 in good health and CMV-seronegative.

The rearrangement joins TRBV6-1 to TRBJ1-5; D is undetermined. CDR1 is MNHNS, CDR2 SASEGT, per germline. This CDR3 has 15 residues. V lost 0 bases, J lost 7 bases, and 13 bases lay in between. CDR3 loop: CASSEALGSGQPQHF. In DNA form, the CDR3 reads TGTGCCAGCAGTGAAGCGCTGGGGTCAGGACAGCCCCAGCATTTT.

This chain links TRBV10-3 with TRBJ1-2; weak D call: TRBD1 (6 bases). This CDR3 is 12 amino acids long. The germline CDR1 and CDR2 sequences are ENHRY and SYGVKD. V dropped 2 bases and J dropped 8 bases, with 9 bases sitting between them. The CDR3 DNA reads as TGTGCCATCAGTGAGAGCACAGGGGGCTACACCTTC. Its protein is CAISESTGGYTF.

The V and J genes are TRBV5-8 and TRBJ2-7, with TRBD1 identical over 7 bases. Trimming at V came to 4 bases and at J to 0 bases, leaving 4 bases not matched to a gene. This CDR3 region has 14 residues. The germline gives CDR1 SGHTS, CDR2 YDEGEE. The CDR3 region has the DNA TGTGCCAGCAGCCTGGACAGGAGCTCCTACGAGCAGTACTTC. Translation gives CASSLDRSSYEQYF.

The chain carries TRBV19 and TRBJ1-6; D remains ambiguous. The V gene's germline CDR1 is LNHDA and CDR2 SQIVND (reference sequence). CDR3 length: 15 residues. Trimming pared 9 bases from V and 8 bases from J, leaving 20 bases between. This CDR3 reads CASCEGLGAYSPLHF. The CDR3 DNA reads TGTGCCAGCTGCGAGGGTTTGGGAGCCTATTCACCCCTCCACTTT. Full variable domain (outside the CDR3, taken from reference TRBV19 and TRBJ1-6): DGGITQSPKYLFRKEGQNVTLSCEQNLNHDAMYWYRQDPGQGLRLIYYSQIVNDFQKGDIAEGYSVSREKKESFPLTVTSAQKNPTAFYLCASCEGLGAYSPLHFGNGTRLTVT.

The chain's CDR3 is CASSQRWTGNGYTF. The CDR3 DNA follows: TGCGCCAGCAGCCAAAGATGGACAGGGAATGGCTACACCTTC. This chain joins TRBV4-1 and TRBJ1-2, with 8 bases fitting TRBD1. Germline assignment: CDR1 MGHRA and CDR2 YSYEKL. CDR3 length: 14 amino acids. V lost 2 bases to trimming and J lost 6 bases; unmatched junction nucleotides: 5.

Worth noting for this clone: At one of its ends the junction is not consistent with the germline gene, which may arise from a read error. The V gene is TRBV18, the J gene TRBJ2-3; 12 bases are shared with TRBD1. There are 16 residues in the CDR3. CDR1 KGHSH and CDR2 LQKENI come from the germline V gene. The CDR3 spells CASSPLPGQGADTQYF. As DNA, the CDR3 is TGTGCCAGCTCGCCACTACCGGGACAGGGGGCGGATACGCAGTATTTT. The full variable domain, with the rest looked up from reference TRBV18 and TRBJ2-3, is NAGVMQNPRHLVRRRGQEARLRCSPMKGHSHVYWYRQLPEEGLKFMVYLQKENIIDESGMPKERFSAEFPKEGPSILRIQQVVRGDSAAYFCASSPLPGQGADTQYFGPGTRLTVL.

CDR3 amino acids: CASKQDRQQNTEAFF. CDR3 in DNA: TGTGCCAGCAAGCAGGACAGACAACAGAACACTGAAGCTTTCTTT. V usage is TRBV28 and J usage is TRBJ1-1; D may be TRBD1 (6 bases). V dropped 7 bases and J dropped 1 base, with 16 bases sitting between them. Germline CDR1 is MDHEN and CDR2 is SYDVKM. This CDR3 spans 15 amino acids.

As regards this clone: The junction does not match germline at one end; this may be a read error. The rearrangement joins TRBV6-1 to TRBJ1-2; 11 positions agree with TRBD1. CDR3 length: 15 residues. The germline CDR1 and CDR2 sequences are MNHNS and SASEGT. DNA of the CDR3: TGTGCCAGCAGGGAAGAGGACAGGGGGCGCCGCGGCTACACCTTC. Amino acids: CASREEDRGRRGYTF.

The chain has TRBV7-3 and TRBJ2-1; D possibly corresponds to TRBD2 (6 bases). Trimming took off 2 bases at V and 5 bases at J, with 22 bases between the two ends. Germline CDR1 reads SGHTA; CDR2 reads FQGTGA. The CDR3 length is 18 residues. CDR3 nucleotide sequence: TGTGCCAGCAGCTTACGCCCCCCGTCTAGCGCGACCCACAATGAGCAGTTCTTC. Protein: CASSLRPPSSATHNEQFF. The full variable domain, in which reference TRBV7-3 and TRBJ2-1 provide the parts outside the CDR3, is GAGVSQTPSNKVTEKGKYVELRCDPISGHTALYWYRQSLGQGPEFLIYFQGTGAADDSGLPNDRFFAVRPEGSVSTLKIQRTERGDSAVYLCASSLRPPSSATHNEQFFGPGTRLTVL.

There are a few counts of this clone. V usage is TRBV18 and J usage is TRBJ2-2; possible D gene TRBD1, 6 bases. V dropped 5 bases and J dropped 6 bases, with 10 bases sitting between them. CDR1 and CDR2 (germline): KGHSH, LQKENI. The CDR3 extends over 13 amino acids. The CDR3 DNA is TGTGCCAGCTCATCCGACAGGCCCGGGGAGCTGTTTTTT. Translated, it gives CASSSDRPGELFF.

This clone has only one observation. Here the CDR3 reads CASSWGLAGGNEQFF. DNA for the CDR3: TGCGCCAGCAGCTGGGGACTAGCGGGAGGCAATGAGCAGTTCTTC. The chain joins TRBV5-1 to TRBJ2-1; 15 bases are shared with TRBD2. CDR3 length: 15 amino acids. Looked up from germline, CDR1 is SGHRS and CDR2 is YFSETQ. Losses at the gene ends were 3 bases for V and 6 bases for J; bases not matched to a gene: 1.